These 22 T cell receptor beta chains originate from one sample sequenced in a study of cytomegalovirus exposure and HLA in healthy donors. Use of 60 Vbeta and 13 Jbeta primers characterized the PCR. Repertoires were generated with immunoSEQ multiplex PCR, while TCRdb's copy carries only in-frame clones and drops some. Here the sample spans about 150,000 clones, around 82% being singletons. The sample consisted of PBMCs. These TCRs come from a woman between 50 and 59 years old in good health and CMV-seropositive.

The chain employs TRBV7-2 and TRBJ2-7, with 9 bases that match TRBD1. J lost 1 base, V lost 5 bases, and 9 bases had no gene match. Per the germline V gene, CDR1 is SGHTA and CDR2 is FQGNSA. The CDR3 contains 16 residues. The CDR3 sequence: CASSRGGTGFSYEQYF. In DNA, the CDR3 is TGTGCCAGCAGCCGAGGAGGGACAGGGTTTTCCTACGAGCAGTACTTC.

This clone was recorded once. The rearrangement uses TRBV5-1 and TRBJ2-7, with D possibly TRBD1 on 5 matching bases. This CDR3 has 14 amino acids. The germline V and J ends were trimmed by 0 bases and 5 bases, with 12 bases remaining between them. The germline V gene encodes CDR1 SGHRS and CDR2 YFSETQ. The CDR3 nucleotides read TGCGCCAGCAGCTTGGGAATTCAGGGCCACGAGCAGTACTTC. This gives the protein CASSLGIQGHEQYF.

The chain recombines TRBV2 with TRBJ1-6; weak D call: TRBD1 (6 bases). CDR3 length: 14 residues. Germline V lookup: CDR1 SNHLY, CDR2 FYNNEI. Trimming removed 7 bases from V and 9 bases from J, with 16 bases in between. CDR3 residues: CASTPRGAGSPLHF. DNA of the CDR3: TGTGCCAGCACCCCTCGGGGGGCGGGTTCACCCCTCCACTTT.

This chain connects TRBV15 to TRBJ1-2; 7 bases line up with TRBD1. Germline lookup yields CDR1 LNHNV and CDR2 YYDKDF (reference sequence). This CDR3 comprises 15 residues. The V segment lost 0 bases and the J segment 4 bases; nucleotides outside the gene matches: 5. CDR3 protein: CATSRDGTVLYGYTF. Here the CDR3 DNA reads TGTGCCACCAGCAGAGATGGGACAGTTCTCTATGGCTACACCTTC.

This rearrangement joins TRBV5-4 to TRBJ1-6, with D maybe TRBD1 (5 bases). Per the germline V gene, CDR1 is SGHNT and CDR2 is YYREEE (reference sequence). V lost 0 bases and J 6 bases, leaving 7 bases between the germline ends. The CDR3 consists of 14 residues. For the CDR3, the DNA is TGTGCCAGCAGCTTGGGCCAGGGTAATTCACCCCTCCACTTT. This encodes CASSLGQGNSPLHF.

This chain links TRBV2 with TRBJ1-1; 7 bases match TRBD1. The trim removed 5 bases at V and 3 bases at J, leaving 9 bases unmatched. Germline-derived CDR1 and CDR2 are SNHLY and FYNNEI. The CDR3 consists of 15 residues. In nucleotides, the CDR3 is TGTGCCAGCAGTCCGGAACCGACAGGGTACACTGAAGCTTTCTTT. Its translation is CASSPEPTGYTEAFF.

In this sample, this clone turned up once. The chain couples TRBV7-9 to TRBJ1-6; no firm D call. There are 15 residues in the CDR3. The germline V and J ends were trimmed by 5 bases and 0 bases, with 8 bases remaining between them. CDR1 is SEHNR and CDR2 is FQNEAQ in the germline V gene (reference sequence). The CDR3 sequence is CASSLDSSYNSPLHF. The CDR3 DNA follows: TGTGCCAGCAGCCTAGATAGCTCCTATAATTCACCCCTCCACTTT.

Only one count was recorded for this clone. The chain has TRBV27 and TRBJ2-1; possibly TRBD2 for D (6 bases). There are 20 residues in the CDR3. CDR1 is MNHEY and CDR2 is SMNVEV in the germline V gene (reference sequence). The V end lost 5 bases, the J end lost 8 bases, and 34 bases lay between the germline ends. The chain's CDR3 is CASSPGGARRIRIQNYEQFF. For the CDR3, the DNA is TGTGCCAGCAGTCCCGGGGGAGCGAGAAGGATCAGGATACAGAATTATGAGCAGTTCTTC.

The chain carries TRBV5-4 and TRBJ2-7, with D tentatively TRBD1 (6 bases). The germline V gene has CDR1 SGHNT and CDR2 YYREEE (reference sequence). The length of the CDR3 is 15 residues. Trimming left V 1 base short and J 6 bases short, with 17 bases between. CDR3 residues: CASSLRVGQSGEQYF. The CDR3 bases are TGTGCCAGCAGCTTGAGGGTCGGACAGTCGGGCGAGCAGTACTTC. Full variable domain (missing parts from reference TRBV5-4 and TRBJ2-7): ETGVTQSPTHLIKTRGQQVTLRCSSQSGHNTVSWYQQALGQGPQFIFQYYREEENGRGNFPPRFSGLQFPNYSSELNVNALELDDSALYLCASSLRVGQSGEQYFGPGTRLTVT.

The chain employs TRBV7-6 and TRBJ2-7, with unresolved D. Trimming took off 1 base at V and 7 bases at J, with 11 bases between the two ends. CDR3 size: 13 residues. CDR1 is SGHVS and CDR2 is FNYEAQ in the germline V gene. The CDR3 protein is CASSLGRYGEQYF. The CDR3 nucleotides read TGTGCCAGCAGCTTAGGAAGGTACGGGGAGCAGTACTTC.

This chain connects TRBV28 to TRBJ2-3, with D possibly TRBD2 on 6 matching bases. The germline CDR1 and CDR2 sequences are MDHEN and SYDVKM. The CDR3 is 14 residues long. Trimming shortened V by 8 bases and J by 6 bases, and 18 bases separated the two germline ends. CDR3 sequence reads: CASFKLGGFDTQYF. In DNA, the CDR3 is TGTGCCAGCTTTAAGTTGGGGGGTTTTGATACGCAGTATTTT.

The chain combines TRBV5-8 with TRBJ2-1; 11 bases agree with TRBD1. The CDR3 totals 15 residues. Germline lookup yields CDR1 SGHTS and CDR2 YDEGEE. The J segment lost 2 bases and the V segment lost 3 bases, leaving 1 base of the junction unmatched. The CDR3 nucleotides read TGTGCCAGCAGCTGGGGACAGGGGGCCTACAATGAGCAGTTCTTC. As protein: CASSWGQGAYNEQFF.

The J gene is TRBJ2-3, the V gene TRBV11-3; D perhaps matches TRBD2 (6 bases). This CDR3 is 13 amino acids long. V was shortened by 5 bases and J by 2 bases, with 8 bases between the two germline ends. Per germline, CDR1 SGHNT and CDR2 YENEEA. As DNA, the CDR3 is TGTGCCAGCAGCCGGGACTCCACAGATACGCAGTATTTT. It translates to CASSRDSTDTQYF.

The V gene is TRBV5-1, the J gene TRBJ2-2, with 9 bases matching TRBD2. The CDR3 has 17 amino acids. Germline trimming cut 2 bases from V and 4 bases from J; bases unmatched to any gene: 9. The germline V gene has CDR1 SGHRS and CDR2 YFSETQ. The CDR3 sequence is CASSFGSSGGGTGELFF. As DNA, the CDR3 is TGCGCCAGCAGCTTCGGTAGTAGCGGGGGAGGCACCGGGGAGCTGTTTTTT.

This chain uses TRBV19 with TRBJ1-5; tentatively, D is TRBD1 (5 bases). The CDR3 extends over 15 amino acids. Germline values: CDR1 LNHDA, CDR2 SQIVND (reference sequence). Trimming shortened V by 3 bases and J by 6 bases, and 15 bases separated the two germline ends. The CDR3 reads CASSIGIRVPQPQHF. As DNA, the CDR3 is TGTGCCAGTAGTATCGGAATCAGGGTTCCTCAGCCCCAGCATTTT.

The chain joins TRBV6-1 to TRBJ2-7; 8 bases line up with TRBD1. The CDR3 consists of 13 residues. The junction had 3 bases not matched to a gene; V was cut back by 2 bases and J by 6 bases. Germline values: CDR1 MNHNS, CDR2 SASEGT. This CDR3 is CASSERTGTEQYF. CDR3 DNA sequence: TGTGCCAGCAGTGAACGGACAGGGACCGAGCAGTACTTC.

The J gene is TRBJ2-7, the V gene TRBV5-6; 10 bases are a match to TRBD1. Trimming cost V 3 bases and J 2 bases; bases outside gene matches: 11. Germline assignment: CDR1 SGHDT and CDR2 YYEEEE. This CDR3 comprises 17 residues. CDR3 sequence: CASSSLVGQGSPYEQYF. The CDR3 nucleotides read TGTGCCAGCAGCTCCTTAGTGGGACAGGGGTCTCCCTACGAGCAGTACTTC.

The chain uses TRBV5-4 and TRBJ2-1, with D possibly matching TRBD1 (6 bases). The CDR3 is 15 amino acids. V shed 4 bases and J shed 5 bases, with 16 bases lying between them. The germline V gene encodes CDR1 SGHNT and CDR2 YYREEE (reference sequence). This CDR3 reads CASSQTGAADNEQFF. CDR3 coding DNA: TGTGCCAGCAGCCAGACAGGTGCGGCCGACAATGAGCAGTTCTTC.

The CDR3 DNA reads as TGTGCCAGCAGTCCGGCGGTCTCTGGAAACACCATATATTTT. It translates to CASSPAVSGNTIYF. This sequence joins TRBV6-5 and TRBJ1-3; D is undetermined. V lost 5 bases, J lost 0 bases, and 8 bases lay in between. This CDR3 is 14 amino acids long. The V gene's germline CDR1 is MNHEY and CDR2 SVGAGI.

The V call is TRBV9, the J call TRBJ2-5; 8 nucleotides match TRBD1. The tail of the sequence fits TRBJ2-7 better, so the J call may be wrong. Germline-derived CDR1 and CDR2 are SGDLS and YYNGEE. This CDR3 has 14 residues. The CDR3 DNA is TGTGCCAGCAGCGCCGGGACAGGCAACTACGAGCAGTACTTC. This sequence encodes CASSAGTGNYEQYF.

The chain joins TRBV19 to TRBJ2-2; perhaps TRBD1 as D (5 bases). Trimming stripped 4 bases from V and 7 bases from J, with 25 bases between. The CDR3 is made up of 18 amino acids. Germline V gene data show CDR1 as LNHDA and CDR2 as SQIVND (reference sequence). CDR3 nucleotides: TGTGCCAGTAGTACGGACCTAGACCCCTACCTAAGGGGCGGGGAGCTGTTTTTT. It codes for CASSTDLDPYLRGGELFF.

This sequence joins TRBV4-3 and TRBJ1-6; 9 bases are shared with TRBD1. Germline CDR1 is LGHNA and CDR2 is YSLEER. CDR3 length equals 17 residues. After removal of 2 bases from V and 6 bases from J, the junction contained 8 bases not matched to a gene. CDR3 nucleotide sequence: TGCGCCAGCAGCCAAAGGGACTCGGGACAGGGTAATTCACCCCTCCACTTT. Amino acid sequence: CASSQRDSGQGNSPLHF.